This TCR beta chain originates from a study of CD8 T cells in Susac syndrome. Recently defined diagnostic criteria classed the Susac syndrome patients as definite or probable. With random hexamers, reverse transcription was performed on about 0.5 to 1 ug of RNA. TCRdb analysed the immunoSEQ multiplex PCR reads with MiXCR anew, one entry per CDR3 protein. The table has about 180,000 distinct CDR3 sequences, around 94% seen once. The TCR originated in a human donor with Susac syndrome. The sequenced sample consisted of CD4+ T cells from PBMCs.

CDR3 loop: CASSVEVEETQYF. The CDR3 DNA follows: TGTGCCAGCAGCGTAGAGGTTGAAGAGACCCAGTACTTC. This chain uses TRBV9 with TRBJ2-5; D is unresolved. The ends were cut back, 0 bases at V and 3 bases at J, with 6 bases in the middle. Germline V lookup: CDR1 SGDLS, CDR2 YYNGEE. The CDR3 contains 13 residues. The full variable domain, with the rest looked up from reference TRBV9 and TRBJ2-5, is DSGVTQTPKHLITATGQRVTLRCSPRSGDLSVYWYQQSLDQGLQFLIQYYNGEERAKGNILERFSAQQFPDLHSELNLSSLELGDSALYFCASSVEVEETQYFGPGTRLLVL.